This is a list of T cell receptor beta chains from one sample in a study of cytomegalovirus exposure and HLA in healthy donors. Assay used: immunoSEQ multiplex PCR; TCRdb lists only in-frame clones, some missing. Of approximately 220,000 clones in the sample, around nine tenths were seen once. What was sequenced was PBMCs. Receptors originate from a woman between 18 and 30 years old in good health and CMV-seronegative. The CDR3 runs from the conserved cysteine through the conserved F or W.

cdr3_length | v_call | cdr3_aa
13 | TRBV6-5 | CASSGSSYNEQFF
17 | TRBV30 | CAWSASPGPGVDTEAFF
12 | TRBV19 | CASSQPGGWITF
14 | TRBV30 | CAWSKGTATYEQYF
17 | TRBV11-3 | CASSFGLRLAGVGEQFF
16 | TRBV27 | CASIQIVGTGGTEAFF
15 | TRBV7-3 | CASSPQGGGYNEQFF
15 | TRBV5-6 | CASSYGGRAYNEQFF
15 | TRBV6-5 | CASSPLPGQGEKLFF
14 | TRBV10-2 | CASSYKNRGTEAFF
15 | TRBV6-5 | CASSQRTSGSTEQFF
14 | TRBV2 | CASNFRNRNTEAFF
13 | TRBV11-2 | CASSRDRGYEQYF
17 | TRBV6-4 | CASSGSTSGSYTGELFF
13 | TRBV9 | CASSQQPGNTIYF
15 | TRBV4-1 | CASSHGLAGANEQFF
14 | TRBV29-1 | CSVEDRKGQYGYTF
14 | TRBV6-1 | CASRDRGENYGYTF
14 | TRBV5-1 | CASSWGQSYNEQFF
19 | TRBV9 | CASSPSVRLAGDRGNEQFF
15 | TRBV28 | CASSFIAGITGELFF
17 | TRBV18 | CASSPPGGASSYNEQFF